The 27 T cell receptor beta chains presented below share a single source sample, sequenced in a study of cytomegalovirus exposure and HLA in healthy donors. PCR amplification relied on 60 Vbeta primers (plus 13 Jbeta primers). TCRdb keeps only in-frame clones here, not all; method: immunoSEQ multiplex PCR. The sample lists about 160,000 clones, over 75% seen once, with around 4% in the top ten. Sequencing was done on a sample of PBMCs. The receptors originated from a man aged 35-49 years in good health and CMV-seronegative.

This CDR3 is CAWSLLAGTDTQYF. For the CDR3, the DNA is TGTGCCTGGAGTCTACTAGCGGGCACAGATACGCAGTATTTT. This chain connects TRBV30 to TRBJ2-3; 8 bases agree with TRBD2. This CDR3 contains 14 residues. The V gene's germline CDR1 is GTSNPN and CDR2 SVGIG (reference sequence). The junction had 2 bases not matched to a gene; V was cut back by 2 bases and J by 1 base.

The rearrangement links TRBV28 to TRBJ2-7, with TRBD1 identical over 7 bases. V lost 4 bases to trimming and J lost 2 bases; unmatched junction nucleotides: 5. Germline V lookup: CDR1 MDHEN, CDR2 SYDVKM. CDR3 length: 14 residues. The CDR3: CASSSWQGAYEQYF. CDR3 sequence (DNA): TGTGCCAGCAGTTCGTGGCAGGGGGCCTACGAGCAGTACTTC.

This clone showed up just once. The chain carries TRBV7-3 and TRBJ1-1; D remains ambiguous. CDR1 and CDR2 (germline): SGHTA, FQGTGA. Trimming took 1 base from V and 6 from J, leaving 9 bases between them. This CDR3 comprises 13 residues. CDR3 protein: CASSLITGSEAFF. The DNA of the CDR3 is TGTGCCAGCAGCTTAATAACCGGGTCTGAAGCTTTCTTT.

This chain uses TRBV7-9 with TRBJ2-5; TRBD1 agrees at 9 bases. The CDR3 extends over 15 amino acids. CDR1 is SEHNR and CDR2 is FQNEAQ in the germline V gene (reference sequence). After removal of 3 bases from V and 4 bases from J, the junction contained 6 bases not matched to a gene. The CDR3 coding sequence is TGTGCCAGCAGCTTGGGGGGACAGGGTGGAGAGACCCAGTACTTC. This encodes CASSLGGQGGETQYF.

The chain links TRBV28 to TRBJ1-6; possibly TRBD1 for D (6 bases). CDR1 and CDR2 (germline): MDHEN, SYDVKM. V lost 3 bases to trimming and J lost 6 bases, with 12 bases between them. This CDR3 is built from 15 residues. CDR3 residues: CASSLRGQSNSPLHF. The CDR3 DNA is TGTGCCAGCAGTTTGCGAGGACAGAGTAATTCACCCCTCCACTTT.

The chain carries TRBV28 and TRBJ1-2, with 7 bases matching TRBD1. The germline gives CDR1 MDHEN, CDR2 SYDVKM. This CDR3 comprises 13 residues. The V segment lost 4 bases and the J segment 5 bases; nucleotides outside the gene matches: 4. CDR3 region: CASSSGQRYGYTF. CDR3 nucleotides: TGTGCCAGCAGTTCGGGACAGAGATATGGCTACACCTTC.

V and J are TRBV4-1 and TRBJ2-2, with D unclear. The germline gives CDR1 MGHRA, CDR2 YSYEKL. CDR3 length: 12 residues. Trimming shortened V by 4 bases and J by 4 bases, and 4 bases separated the two germline ends. CDR3 in amino acids: CASSRVTGELFF. The CDR3, as DNA: TGCGCCAGCAGCCGCGTCACCGGGGAGCTGTTTTTT.

The gene calls are TRBV2 and TRBJ2-5; D is unclear. This CDR3 has 12 amino acids. Looked up from germline, CDR1 is SNHLY and CDR2 is FYNNEI. V was pared by 2 bases and J by 4 bases, with 5 bases between. The CDR3 bases are TGTGCCAGCAGTGAATTCATAGAGACCCAGTACTTC. It translates to CASSEFIETQYF.

V and J are TRBV7-3 and TRBJ2-2; D might be TRBD1 (6 bases). Germline CDR1 is SGHTA and CDR2 is FQGTGA. The CDR3 contains 16 residues. V was trimmed by 4 bases and J by 7 bases, leaving 19 bases between them. In DNA form, the CDR3 reads TGTGCCAGCAGCTCGCAACAGGGTATCAGTGGCGGGGAGCTGTTTTTT. Its translation: CASSSQQGISGGELFF.

The genes are TRBV6-6 and TRBJ2-7; the D gene is possibly TRBD1 (6 bases). The V end was cut by 4 bases, the J end by 1 base, with 14 bases between. Germline V CDR1 and CDR2: MNHNY, SVGAGI (reference sequence). There are 15 residues in the CDR3. CDR3 DNA: TGTGCCAGCAGTTCCCCCCAGGGGAGTTCCTACGAGCAGTACTTC. It codes for CASSSPQGSSYEQYF.

J is TRBJ1-1 and V is TRBV5-4; weak D call: TRBD1 (6 bases). V dropped 6 bases and J dropped 5 bases, with 14 bases sitting between them. The CDR3 totals 13 residues. CDR1 is SGHNT and CDR2 is YYREEE in the germline V gene (reference sequence). CDR3 region: CASTHRARTEAFF. The CDR3, as DNA: TGTGCCAGCACCCACAGGGCGCGAACTGAAGCTTTCTTT.

This chain uses TRBV13 with TRBJ2-7; 8 positions agree with TRBD2. The CDR3 consists of 15 residues. The V segment lost 7 bases and the J segment 3 bases; nucleotides outside the gene matches: 11. Germline V CDR1 and CDR2: PRHDT, FYEKMQ (reference sequence). CDR3 in DNA: TGTGCCAGCACCCTCGGGCGGGGGGCCGTCTACGAGCAGTACTTC. Protein sequence: CASTLGRGAVYEQYF. Drawing the rest from reference TRBV13 and TRBJ2-7, the complete variable domain is AAGVIQSPRHLIKEKRETATLKCYPIPRHDTVYWYQQGPGQDPQFLISFYEKMQSDKGSIPDRFSAQQFSDYHSELNMSSLELGDSALYFCASTLGRGAVYEQYFGPGTRLTVT.

CDR3 region: CASSPRVGGRTDTQYF. DNA for the CDR3: TGCGCCAGCAGCCCAAGGGTGGGGGGGCGCACAGATACGCAGTATTTT. This sequence joins TRBV5-1 and TRBJ2-3; D may be TRBD2 (7 bases). CDR3 length: 16 residues. CDR1 is SGHRS, CDR2 YFSETQ, per germline. V was trimmed by 4 bases and J by 1 base, leaving 16 bases between them.

This chain joins TRBV30 and TRBJ2-5; D is unresolved. CDR1 GTSNPN and CDR2 SVGIG come from the germline V gene (reference sequence). The CDR3 is 16 amino acids. V was clipped by 0 bases and J by 5 bases, with 19 bases between them. Here the CDR3 DNA reads TGTGCCTGGAGTGTACCTTCGCTATCCGATCGCGAGACCCAGTACTTC. Protein product: CAWSVPSLSDRETQYF.

The count of this clone is one. The J gene is TRBJ2-5, the V gene TRBV5-6; 7 nucleotides line up with TRBD2. Gene TRBJ2-7 matches the end of the DNA better, so the J call may be wrong. Germline V gene lookup returns CDR1 SGHDT and CDR2 YYEEEE. The CDR3 sequence is 14 residues long. Here the CDR3 reads CASSLSRGAYEQYF. The DNA for the CDR3 is TGTGCCAGCAGCTTGAGTCGGGGGGCCTACGAGCAGTACTTC.

This clone was observed a few times. This rearrangement joins TRBV6-1 to TRBJ1-2; a possible D gene is TRBD1 (6 bases). This CDR3 is built from 14 residues. The V end lost 6 bases, the J end lost 5 bases, and 16 bases lay between the germline ends. Per germline, CDR1 MNHNS and CDR2 SASEGT. In DNA form, the CDR3 reads TGTGCCAGCAGCCTGTCAGGGGTTGGGTATGGCTACACCTTC. Amino acids: CASSLSGVGYGYTF.

V is TRBV5-1 and J is TRBJ2-3; D is undetermined. The germline V and J ends were trimmed by 5 bases and 0 bases, with 13 bases remaining between them. CDR1 and CDR2 from the germline V gene are SGHRS and YFSETQ. This CDR3 contains 15 residues. Here the CDR3 DNA reads TGCGCCAGCAGGATACAGCCTACTAGCACAGATACGCAGTATTTT. This sequence encodes CASRIQPTSTDTQYF.

The chain carries TRBV7-9 and TRBJ1-4; TRBD1 matches at 7 bases. This CDR3 spans 16 amino acids. The germline gives CDR1 SEHNR, CDR2 FQNEAQ (reference sequence). The V gene end was trimmed by 5 bases and the J gene end by 5 bases; junction bases not matched to a gene: 11. The CDR3 loop reads CASSRQTGVSNEKLFF. For the CDR3, the DNA is TGTGCCAGCAGCCGACAAACAGGGGTTTCGAATGAAAAACTGTTTTTT.

The chain joins TRBV7-9 to TRBJ1-2, with 7 bases matching TRBD1. The trim removed 0 bases at V and 2 bases at J, leaving 6 bases unmatched. The CDR3 is 16 amino acids. CDR1 and CDR2 from the germline V gene are SEHNR and FQNEAQ (reference sequence). The CDR3 nucleotides are TGTGCCAGCAGCTTAGCGAACGCAGGGGGAAACTATGGCTACACCTTC. Translated, it gives CASSLANAGGNYGYTF.

This clone came up once. J is TRBJ1-1 and V is TRBV2, with a tentative D call TRBD1 (6 bases). Germline values: CDR1 SNHLY, CDR2 FYNNEI. The CDR3 sequence is 10 residues long. V shed 6 bases and J shed 11 bases, with 10 bases lying between them. CDR3 coding DNA: TGTGCCAGCAGGGGTCAGGGGGCTTTCTTT. This codes for CASRGQGAFF.

The chain recombines TRBV6-5 with TRBJ2-5, with 10 bases identical to TRBD2. The germline V gene encodes CDR1 MNHEY and CDR2 SVGAGI. The length of the CDR3 is 14 residues. The V and J ends lost 5 bases and 4 bases, in that order; junction bases with no gene match: 4. The CDR3 bases are TGTGCCAGCAGTATCGCTAGCGGGAGAGAGACCCAGTACTTC. Translating gives CASSIASGRETQYF.

The genes are TRBV7-8 and TRBJ1-2; 10 bases are a match to TRBD1. The CDR3 consists of 17 residues. Trimming took 4 bases from V and 3 from J; bases not matched to a gene: 11. Germline CDR1 is SGHVS and CDR2 is FQNEAQ. The DNA for the CDR3 is TGTGCCAGCAGCTCAACTAGGACAGGGGGAAGAGACTATGGCTACACCTTC. Translated: CASSSTRTGGRDYGYTF.

The V and J genes are TRBV5-6 and TRBJ2-3, with D perhaps matching TRBD2 (7 bases). The CDR3 consists of 15 residues. Between the trimmed V and J ends, which lost 0 bases and 4 bases, there was a span of 12 bases. Germline V gene data show CDR1 as SGHDT and CDR2 as YYEEEE. The CDR3 is CASSLVGGGADTQYF. The CDR3 coding sequence is TGTGCCAGCAGCTTGGTGGGGGGGGGCGCAGATACGCAGTATTTT.

This chain joins TRBV5-1 and TRBJ2-7, with D maybe TRBD1 (5 bases). Trimming removed 0 bases from V and 5 bases from J, with 15 bases in between. CDR1 is SGHRS, CDR2 YFSETQ, per germline. The CDR3 is 15 amino acids. CDR3 amino acids: CASSLGLFRVNEQYF. The CDR3 DNA reads TGCGCCAGCAGCTTGGGGCTCTTCAGGGTGAACGAGCAGTACTTC.

The V gene is TRBV6-5, the J gene TRBJ2-7, with 7 bases aligning to TRBD1. V lost 6 bases to trimming and J lost 3 bases; unmatched junction nucleotides: 11. CDR3 length equals 15 residues. Germline V gives CDR1 MNHEY, CDR2 SVGAGI. This chain's CDR3 is CASRARQGVSYEQYF. DNA for the CDR3: TGTGCCAGCAGGGCCCGACAGGGAGTAAGCTACGAGCAGTACTTC.

The chain employs TRBV5-1 and TRBJ1-4; the D gene is possibly TRBD1 (6 bases). This CDR3 has 16 residues. V shed 2 bases and J shed 0 bases, with 11 bases lying between them. Germline V gene sequence: CDR1 SGHRS, CDR2 YFSETQ. Written as DNA, the CDR3 is TGCGCCAGCAGCTTAGGACAGCTTGCAACTAATGAAAAACTGTTTTTT. This codes for CASSLGQLATNEKLFF.

This clone appeared a few times. The chain combines TRBV7-9 with TRBJ2-2; 9 nucleotides line up with TRBD2. Germline V CDR1 and CDR2: SEHNR, FQNEAQ (reference sequence). Trimming cost V 2 bases and J 3 bases; bases outside gene matches: 4. The CDR3 runs 16 residues. Written as DNA, the CDR3 is TGTGCCAGCAGCTTAAGGACTAGCGCTGACACCGGGGAGCTGTTTTTT. Its protein is CASSLRTSADTGELFF.